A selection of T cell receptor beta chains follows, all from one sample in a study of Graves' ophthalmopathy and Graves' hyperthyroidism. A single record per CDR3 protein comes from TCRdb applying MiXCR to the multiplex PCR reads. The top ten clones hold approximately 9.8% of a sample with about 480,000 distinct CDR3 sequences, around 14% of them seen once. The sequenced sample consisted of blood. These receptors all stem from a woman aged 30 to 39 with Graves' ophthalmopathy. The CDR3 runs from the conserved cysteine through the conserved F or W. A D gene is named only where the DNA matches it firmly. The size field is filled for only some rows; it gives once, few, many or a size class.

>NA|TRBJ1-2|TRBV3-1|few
CASSQARQVSYGYTF
TGTGCCAGCAGCCAAGCCCGACAGGTTTCCTATGGCTACACCTTC
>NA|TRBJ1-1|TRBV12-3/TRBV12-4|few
CASRRDSNTEAFF
TGTGCCAGCAGGCGGGATTCGAACACTGAAGCTTTCTTT
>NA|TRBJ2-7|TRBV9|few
CASSRGPDFGGPSYEQYF
TGTGCCAGCTCCCGCGGGCCGGACTTCGGGGGACCGTCCTACGAGCAGTACTTC
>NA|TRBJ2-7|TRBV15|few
CATSSRSYSPSYEQYF
TGTGCCACCAGCAGTCGAAGTTATAGTCCCTCCTACGAGCAGTACTTC
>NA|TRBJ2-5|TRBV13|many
CASSLTEEGETQYF
TGTGCCAGCAGCTTAACAGAGGAGGGCGAGACCCAGTACTTC
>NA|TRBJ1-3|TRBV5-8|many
CASSLSRNSGNTIYF
TGTGCCAGCAGCTTGAGCAGGAACTCTGGAAACACCATATATTTT
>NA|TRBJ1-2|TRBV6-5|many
CASSSRREGNYGYTF
TGTGCCAGCAGTTCCAGGAGGGAGGGGAACTATGGCTACACCTTC
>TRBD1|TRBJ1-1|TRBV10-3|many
CAISERDSNTEAFF
TGTGCCATCAGTGAGAGGGACAGCAACACTGAAGCTTTCTTT
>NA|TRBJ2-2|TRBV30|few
CAWRRKAGELFF
TGTGCCTGGAGAAGGAAGGCCGGGGAGCTGTTTTTT
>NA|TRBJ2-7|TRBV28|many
CASSSGWQTTYEQYF
TGTGCCAGCAGTTCGGGTTGGCAAACCACCTACGAGCAGTACTTC
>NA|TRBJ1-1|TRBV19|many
CASTLRSGNTEAFF
TGTGCCAGTACCCTAAGGTCGGGGAACACTGAAGCTTTCTTT
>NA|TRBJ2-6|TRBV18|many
CASSPQFSGANVLTF
TGTGCCAGCTCACCTCAGTTCTCTGGGGCCAACGTCCTGACTTTC
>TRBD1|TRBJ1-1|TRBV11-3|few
CASSPRQGPEAFF
TGTGCCAGCAGTCCTCGACAGGGCCCTGAAGCTTTCTTT
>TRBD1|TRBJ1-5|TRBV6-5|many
CASSYSTGNQPQHF
TGTGCCAGCAGTTACTCGACAGGGAATCAGCCCCAGCATTTT
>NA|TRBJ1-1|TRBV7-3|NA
CASSARGHTEAFF
TGTGCCAGCAGCGCCAGGGGCCACACTGAAGCTTTCTTT
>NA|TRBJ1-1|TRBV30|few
CAGETGRTEAFF
TGTGCCGGAGAAACAGGGAGGACTGAAGCTTTCTTT
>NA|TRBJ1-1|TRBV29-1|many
CSAYKHLDTEAFF
TGCAGCGCGTACAAACACCTGGACACTGAAGCTTTCTTT
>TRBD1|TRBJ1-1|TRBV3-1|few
CASSQGTGGYNMNTEAFF
TGTGCCAGCAGCCAAGGGACAGGGGGCTATAACATGAACACTGAAGCTTTCTTT
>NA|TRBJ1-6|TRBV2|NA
CASSLERAGSPLHF
TGTGCCAGCAGTCTCGAGAGGGCGGGTTCACCCCTCCACTTT
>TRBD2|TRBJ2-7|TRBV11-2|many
CASSLGIGLAVWEQYF
TGTGCCAGCAGCTTAGGTATCGGGCTAGCGGTCTGGGAGCAGTACTTC
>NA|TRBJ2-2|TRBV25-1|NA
CASSAGPGELFF
TGTGCCAGCAGTGCGGGGCCCGGGGAGCTGTTTTTT
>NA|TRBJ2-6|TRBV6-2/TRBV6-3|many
CASTRSGANVLTF
TGTGCCAGCACGAGATCTGGGGCCAACGTCCTGACTTTC
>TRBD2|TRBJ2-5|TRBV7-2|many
CASSRRAGGALETQYF
TGTGCCAGCAGCCGACGGGCGGGAGGGGCCCTAGAGACCCAGTACTTC
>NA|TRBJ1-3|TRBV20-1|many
CSARDELPGNTIYF
TGCAGTGCTAGAGACGAATTACCTGGAAACACCATATATTTT
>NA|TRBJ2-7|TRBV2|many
CASGQGPGYEQYF
TGTGCCAGCGGGCAGGGTCCGGGCTACGAGCAGTACTTC
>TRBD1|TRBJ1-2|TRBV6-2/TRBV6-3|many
CASTQSGQGYYGYTF
TGTGCCAGCACCCAATCCGGACAGGGGTACTATGGCTACACCTTC
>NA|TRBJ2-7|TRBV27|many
CASSPSRAVGYEQYF
TGTGCCAGCAGCCCTTCGAGGGCCGTCGGCTACGAGCAGTACTTC
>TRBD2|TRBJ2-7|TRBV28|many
CASSPSGLPYEQYF
TGTGCCAGCAGCCCCTCGGGACTACCTTACGAGCAGTACTTC